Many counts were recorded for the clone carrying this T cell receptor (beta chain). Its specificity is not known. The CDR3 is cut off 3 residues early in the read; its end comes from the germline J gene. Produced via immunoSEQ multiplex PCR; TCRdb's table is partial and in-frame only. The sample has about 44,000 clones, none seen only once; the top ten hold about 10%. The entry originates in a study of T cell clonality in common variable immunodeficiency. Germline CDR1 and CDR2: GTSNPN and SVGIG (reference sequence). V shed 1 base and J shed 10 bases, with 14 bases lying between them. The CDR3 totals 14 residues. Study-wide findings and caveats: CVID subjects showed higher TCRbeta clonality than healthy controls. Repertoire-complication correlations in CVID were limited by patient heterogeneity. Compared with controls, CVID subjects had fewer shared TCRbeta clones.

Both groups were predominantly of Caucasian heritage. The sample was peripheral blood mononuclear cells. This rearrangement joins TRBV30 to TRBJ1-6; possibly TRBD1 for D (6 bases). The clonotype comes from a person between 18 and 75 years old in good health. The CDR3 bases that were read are TGTGCCTGGAGTGCTGTACAGGGATACTCACCC. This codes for CAWSAVQGYSP. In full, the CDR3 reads CAWSAVQGYSPLHF. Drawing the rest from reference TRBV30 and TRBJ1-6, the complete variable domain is SQTIHQWPATLVQPVGSPLSLECTVEGTSNPNLYWYRQAAGRGLQLLFYSVGIGQISSEVPQNLSASRPQDRQFILSSKKLLLSDSGFYLCAWSAVQGYSPLHFGNGTRLTVT.